A selection of T cell receptor beta chains follows, all from one sample in a study of T-cell reconstitution after alpha-beta-depleted transplantation in children. TCRdb ran MiXCR on the PCR reads and lists one entry per CDR3 protein. The data contain nearly 550,000 distinct CDR3 sequences, about a sixth of them singletons. The sample here was PBMCs from the stem cell graft donor, taken from the stem cell graft. Source of these receptors: a human donor who donated a stem cell graft to a child with acute lymphoblastic leukemia. Both conserved end residues are part of each CDR3. The D gene is left open where the match is weak. Clone size is stated in some rows and not others, as once, few, many or a class when expanded.

V: TRBV5-1; D: TRBD1; size: few; J: TRBJ2-1; DNA: TGCGCCAGCAGTACCGGGACAGGGGGGCGTGAGCAGTTCTTC; CDR3: CASSTGTGGREQFF
V: TRBV29-1; D: TRBD2; size: few; J: TRBJ2-1; DNA: TGCAGCGCAAGCGGGAGGACCTACAATGAGCAGTTCTTC; CDR3: CSASGRTYNEQFF
V: TRBV29-1; D: TRBD1; size: few; J: TRBJ2-6; DNA: TGCAGCGTCCTCATTGACAGGGTACGGGCCAACGTCCTGACTTTC; CDR3: CSVLIDRVRANVLTF
V: TRBV7-6; D: TRBD2; size: few; J: TRBJ2-1; DNA: TGTGCCAGCAGCTTGACAGCGGGGACTGAGCAGTTCTTC; CDR3: CASSLTAGTEQFF
V: TRBV5-1; D: TRBD2; size: NA; J: TRBJ2-2; DNA: TGCGCCAGCAGCCGAAGCGGGAACGGGGAGCTGTTTTTT; CDR3: CASSRSGNGELFF
V: TRBV12-3/TRBV12-4; D: TRBD1; size: few; J: TRBJ1-5; DNA: TGTGCCAGCAGTTGGACAGGCCCTAATTCCCCCCAGCATTTT; CDR3: CASSWTGPNSPQHF
V: TRBV10-3; D: TRBD1; size: few; J: TRBJ1-6; DNA: TGTGCCATCAGTGAACGAGCGACAGGGGAATCACCCCTCCACTTT; CDR3: CAISERATGESPLHF
V: TRBV2; D: NA; size: NA; J: TRBJ1-5; DNA: TGTGCCAGCAGAGCGGACAGTGGGAGCAATCAGCCCCAGCATTTT; CDR3: CASRADSGSNQPQHF
V: TRBV5-1; D: TRBD2; size: few; J: TRBJ2-7; DNA: TGCGCCACGTCCGGGACTAGCGAACAGGGAGGAGGCTACGAGCAGTACTTC; CDR3: CATSGTSEQGGGYEQYF
V: TRBV7-9; D: TRBD1; size: few; J: TRBJ2-5; DNA: TGTGCCAGCAGCTTAGCTGGGACAGGTTATCAAGAGACCCAGTACTTC; CDR3: CASSLAGTGYQETQYF
V: TRBV20-1; D: NA; size: few; J: TRBJ1-2; DNA: TGCAGTGCTGGTCAGGTTACTGGCTATGGCTACACCTTC; CDR3: CSAGQVTGYGYTF
V: TRBV5-1; D: NA; size: NA; J: TRBJ2-1; DNA: TGCGCCAGCAGTTACCAGGAGGGGCTGCATGAGCAGTTCTTC; CDR3: CASSYQEGLHEQFF
V: TRBV14; D: TRBD2; size: few; J: TRBJ2-7; DNA: TGTGCCAGCAGTCCACGGGGGGGAGTGAACGAGCAGTACTTC; CDR3: CASSPRGGVNEQYF
V: TRBV27; D: NA; size: NA; J: TRBJ1-1; DNA: TGTGCCAGCAGTTTAAGCCAGGATATGTACACTGAAGCTTTCTTT; CDR3: CASSLSQDMYTEAFF
V: TRBV15; D: TRBD2; size: NA; J: TRBJ2-2; DNA: TGTGCCACCAGCAGACCGGCGCGACGGGAGGTCACGGTAAACACCGGGGAGCTGTTTTTT; CDR3: CATSRPARREVTVNTGELFF
V: TRBV3-1; D: TRBD2; size: many; J: TRBJ2-1; DNA: TGTGCCAGCAGCCAAGGGCCTAGCGGTTACAATGAGCAGTTCTTC; CDR3: CASSQGPSGYNEQFF
V: TRBV12-3/TRBV12-4; D: NA; size: NA; J: TRBJ2-4; DNA: TGTGCCAGCAGTTTTCCCGGAGCCAAAAACATTCAGTACTTC; CDR3: CASSFPGAKNIQYF
V: TRBV4-2; D: NA; size: few; J: TRBJ2-7; DNA: TGTGCCAGCAGCCAGGTGGCGCACTACGAGCAGTACTTC; CDR3: CASSQVAHYEQYF
V: TRBV5-1; D: NA; size: many; J: TRBJ1-1; DNA: TGCGCCAGCAGCTTGGGCGAGGGGTACTCGAACACTGAAGCTTTCTTT; CDR3: CASSLGEGYSNTEAFF
V: TRBV20-1; D: NA; size: NA; J: TRBJ2-1; DNA: TGCAGTGCTGAGATCCGGGACCACGACAATGAGCAGTTCTTC; CDR3: CSAEIRDHDNEQFF
V: TRBV7-9; D: NA; size: NA; J: TRBJ1-4; DNA: TGTGCCAGCAGCTTATGGGACCAGGGTAAAGAAAAACTGTTTTTT; CDR3: CASSLWDQGKEKLFF
V: TRBV12-3/TRBV12-4; D: TRBD2; size: NA; J: TRBJ2-1; DNA: TGTGCCAGCAGCAAAAGCGGGAGTGAGCAGTTCTTC; CDR3: CASSKSGSEQFF
V: TRBV4-1; D: NA; size: few; J: TRBJ2-1; DNA: TGCGCCAGCAGCCAACTTCCTAGGGGAGTGTCCTACAATGAGCAGTTCTTC; CDR3: CASSQLPRGVSYNEQFF
V: TRBV29-1; D: TRBD2; size: few; J: TRBJ2-7; DNA: TGCAGCGCCGGCATGACTAGCGGGATAGGCTACGAGCAGTACTTC; CDR3: CSAGMTSGIGYEQYF